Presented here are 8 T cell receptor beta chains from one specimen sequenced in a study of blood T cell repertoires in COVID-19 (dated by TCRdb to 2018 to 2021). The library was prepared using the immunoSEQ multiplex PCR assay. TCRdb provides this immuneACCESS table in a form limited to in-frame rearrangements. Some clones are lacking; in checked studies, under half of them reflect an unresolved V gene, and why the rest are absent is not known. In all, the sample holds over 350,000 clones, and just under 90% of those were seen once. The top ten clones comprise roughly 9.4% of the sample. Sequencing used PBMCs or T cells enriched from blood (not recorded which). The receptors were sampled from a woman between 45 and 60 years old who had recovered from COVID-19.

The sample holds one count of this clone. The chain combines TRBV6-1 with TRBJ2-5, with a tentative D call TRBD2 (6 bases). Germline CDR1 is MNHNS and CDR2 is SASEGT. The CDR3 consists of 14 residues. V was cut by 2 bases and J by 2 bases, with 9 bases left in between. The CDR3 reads CASSESLAQETQYF. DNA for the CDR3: TGTGCCAGCAGTGAAAGCCTAGCGCAAGAGACCCAGTACTTC.

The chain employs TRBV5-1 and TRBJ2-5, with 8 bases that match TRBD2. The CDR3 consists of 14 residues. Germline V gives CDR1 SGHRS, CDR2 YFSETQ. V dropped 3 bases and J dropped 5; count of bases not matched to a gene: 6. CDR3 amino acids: CASSSSGGPETQYF. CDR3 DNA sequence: TGCGCCAGCAGCTCTTCGGGGGGGCCGGAGACCCAGTACTTC.

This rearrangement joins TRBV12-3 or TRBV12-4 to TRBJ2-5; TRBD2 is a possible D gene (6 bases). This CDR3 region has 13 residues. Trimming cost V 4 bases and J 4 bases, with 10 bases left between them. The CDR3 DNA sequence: TGTGCCAGCAGTTGGGGAGGAGGAGAGACCCAGTACTTC. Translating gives CASSWGGGETQYF.

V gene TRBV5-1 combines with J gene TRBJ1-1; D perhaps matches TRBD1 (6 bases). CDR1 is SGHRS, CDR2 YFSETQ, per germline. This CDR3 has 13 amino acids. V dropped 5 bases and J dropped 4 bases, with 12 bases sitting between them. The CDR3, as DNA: TGCGCCAGCAGTACCAGGGGATCCACTGAAGCTTTCTTT. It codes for CASSTRGSTEAFF.

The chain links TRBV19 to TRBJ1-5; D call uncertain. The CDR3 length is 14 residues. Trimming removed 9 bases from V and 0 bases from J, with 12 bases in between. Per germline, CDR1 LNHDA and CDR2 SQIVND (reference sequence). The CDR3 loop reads CASRLGNSNQPQHF. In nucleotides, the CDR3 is TGTGCCAGCCGGCTCGGGAATAGCAATCAGCCCCAGCATTTT.

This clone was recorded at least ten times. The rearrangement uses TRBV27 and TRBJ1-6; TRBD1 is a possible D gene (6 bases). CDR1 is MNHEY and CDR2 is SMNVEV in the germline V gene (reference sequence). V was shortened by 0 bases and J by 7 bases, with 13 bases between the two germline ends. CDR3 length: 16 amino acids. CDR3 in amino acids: CASSLSPQGGNSPLHF. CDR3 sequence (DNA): TGTGCCAGCAGTTTATCGCCACAGGGTGGGAATTCACCCCTCCACTTT.

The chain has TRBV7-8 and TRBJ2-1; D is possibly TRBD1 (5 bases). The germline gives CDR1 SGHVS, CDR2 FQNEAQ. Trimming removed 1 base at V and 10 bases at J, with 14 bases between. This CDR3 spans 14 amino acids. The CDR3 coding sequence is TGTGCCAGCAGCTTAGGACTCGGACAACCAGAGCAGTTCTTC. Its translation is CASSLGLGQPEQFF.

DNA of the CDR3: TGTGCCAGCAGTGACCGAGGTGGAAACACCATATATTTT. Translated, it gives CASSDRGGNTIYF. J is TRBJ1-3 and V is TRBV2; D not resolved. The ends were cut back, 3 bases at V and 3 bases at J, with 6 bases in the middle. This CDR3 is built from 13 residues. Germline V gene data show CDR1 as SNHLY and CDR2 as FYNNEI.